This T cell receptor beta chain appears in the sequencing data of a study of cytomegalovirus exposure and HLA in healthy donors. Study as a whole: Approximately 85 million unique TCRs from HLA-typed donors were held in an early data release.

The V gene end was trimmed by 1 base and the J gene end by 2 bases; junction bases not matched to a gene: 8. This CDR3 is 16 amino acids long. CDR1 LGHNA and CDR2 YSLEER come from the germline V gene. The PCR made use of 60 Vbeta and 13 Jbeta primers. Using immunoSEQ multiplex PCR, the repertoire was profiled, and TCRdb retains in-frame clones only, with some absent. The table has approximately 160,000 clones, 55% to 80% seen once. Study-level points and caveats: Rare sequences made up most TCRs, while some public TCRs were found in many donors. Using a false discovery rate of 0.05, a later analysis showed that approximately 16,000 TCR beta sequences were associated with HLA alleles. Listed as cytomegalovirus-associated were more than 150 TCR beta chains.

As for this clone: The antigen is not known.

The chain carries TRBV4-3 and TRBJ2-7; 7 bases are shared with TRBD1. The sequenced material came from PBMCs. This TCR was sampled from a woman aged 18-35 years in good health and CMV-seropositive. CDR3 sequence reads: CASSQGGTGDPYEQYF. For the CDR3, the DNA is TGCGCCAGCAGCCAAGGGGGCACAGGGGACCCCTACGAGCAGTACTTC.